The 22 T cell receptor beta chains presented below share a single source sample, sequenced in a study of T cells in Graves' hyperthyroidism and ophthalmopathy (dated by TCRdb to about 2019). Libraries came from multiplex PCR. Sequencing used an Illumina HiSeq 2000. The TCR beta CDR3 regions were amplified from RNA transcripts. The TCR CDR3 was subjected to a first round of RT-PCR using the HTBI primer set and the Qiagen OneStep RT-PCR kit. Clones were called with MiXCR by TCRdb after fastp trimmed the public reads at Q25, and only in-frame beta chains were retained. CDR3 protein sequences are deduplicated, and each keeps its most common genes and DNA. The sample profile shows roughly 380,000 distinct CDR3 sequences; about a sixth of them were found once. The ten most abundant clones make up roughly 15% of the sample. The sequencing input was blood. Receptors were obtained from a middle-aged woman with Graves' ophthalmopathy.

This clonotype has just a few counts. The chain employs TRBV5-1 and TRBJ2-5, with D uncertain. The CDR3 sequence is 17 residues long. Germline CDR1 and CDR2: SGHRS and YFSETQ. Trimming took 1 base from V and 4 from J, leaving 20 bases between them. The DNA for the CDR3 is TGCGCCAGCAGCTTGACCTTCCTAGGTCCTAAAGGAGAGACCCAGTACTTC. As protein: CASSLTFLGPKGETQYF.

This clonotype was observed many times. V usage is TRBV28 and J usage is TRBJ2-7; 13 positions agree with TRBD2. The CDR3 contains 14 residues. J gave up 3 bases and V 6 bases, and 2 bases lay outside the gene matches. Germline V gene sequence: CDR1 MDHEN, CDR2 SYDVKM. The CDR3 sequence is CASRTSGRLYEQYF. CDR3 bases: TGTGCCAGCAGGACTAGCGGGAGGCTCTACGAGCAGTACTTC.

In its sample, this clonotype was seen many times. The V gene is TRBV28, the J gene TRBJ1-1; no firm D call. Deletions cut 3 bases from V and 4 bases from J, with 3 bases between. Germline values: CDR1 MDHEN, CDR2 SYDVKM. The CDR3 covers 11 residues. The CDR3 region has the DNA TGTGCCAGCAGTTTCCTCACTGAAGCTTTCTTT. Encoded protein: CASSFLTEAFF. The full variable domain, in which reference TRBV28 and TRBJ1-1 provide the parts outside the CDR3, is DVKVTQSSRYLVKRTGEKVFLECVQDMDHENMFWYRQDPGLGLRLIYFSYDVKMKEKGDIPEGYSVSREKKERFSLILESASTNQTSMYLCASSFLTEAFFGQGTRLTVV.

This chain connects TRBV19 to TRBJ1-1; D is uncertain. This CDR3 is built from 14 residues. V was shortened by 4 bases and J by 5 bases, with 14 bases between the two germline ends. Germline CDR1 reads LNHDA; CDR2 reads SQIVND (reference sequence). CDR3 loop: CASSRQEMATEAFF. The CDR3 DNA sequence: TGTGCCAGTAGTAGACAAGAGATGGCGACTGAAGCTTTCTTT.

The chain joins TRBV10-2 to TRBJ2-5; 10 bases are a match to TRBD1. The CDR3 contains 18 residues. J gave up 5 bases and V 3 bases, and 15 bases lay outside the gene matches. Germline CDR1 and CDR2: WSHSY and SAAADI. CDR3 amino acids: CASSESLGGQGREETQYF. The CDR3 DNA follows: TGCGCCAGCAGTGAATCTTTGGGGGGACAGGGGAGGGAGGAGACCCAGTACTTC.

This clonotype was detected only a few times. The chain recombines TRBV5-6 with TRBJ1-5; D not resolved. Looked up from germline, CDR1 is SGHDT and CDR2 is YYEEEE. V shed 0 bases and J shed 4 bases, with 11 bases lying between them. The CDR3 contains 15 residues. CDR3 sequence: CASSLEGNLNQPQHF. The CDR3 nucleotides read TGTGCCAGCAGCTTGGAAGGGAACTTGAATCAGCCCCAGCATTTT.

This clonotype was picked up many times. This rearrangement joins TRBV5-1 to TRBJ2-7; either TRBD1 or TRBD2 may supply D (5 bases each). The CDR3 contains 14 residues. Trimming took 5 bases from V and 3 from J, leaving 15 bases between them. Germline CDR1 and CDR2: SGHRS and YFSETQ. The chain's CDR3 is CASRKMTGGYEQYF. In DNA, the CDR3 is TGCGCCAGCAGAAAAATGACTGGGGGCTACGAGCAGTACTTC.

The sample holds many counts of this clonotype. This chain links TRBV28 with TRBJ1-2, with no clear D. Germline loops: CDR1 MDHEN, CDR2 SYDVKM. CDR3 length equals 15 residues. Trimming stripped 3 bases from V and 2 bases from J, with 13 bases between. DNA of the CDR3: TGTGCCAGCAGTTTCCTCCTATACGGCAACTATGGCTACACCTTC. As protein: CASSFLLYGNYGYTF.

This clonotype was seen repeatedly, ten times or more. The chain joins TRBV5-1 to TRBJ2-5; 9 nucleotides agree with TRBD1. CDR1 is SGHRS, CDR2 YFSETQ, per germline. J lost 4 bases, V lost 1 base, and 8 bases had no gene match. This CDR3 spans 16 amino acids. The CDR3 region is CASSLRPGTGSETQYF. CDR3 nucleotide sequence: TGCGCCAGCAGCTTGAGACCGGGGACAGGGTCAGAGACCCAGTACTTC.

This clonotype has a count of ten or more. The chain uses TRBV20-1 and TRBJ1-2, with a weak D call TRBD1 (5 bases). Trimming left V 4 bases short and J 6 bases short, with 12 bases between. Per the germline V gene, CDR1 is DFQATT and CDR2 is SNEGSKA (reference sequence). The CDR3 loop spans 12 amino acids. The CDR3 reads CSATRVSHGYTF. For the CDR3, the DNA is TGCAGTGCTACCAGGGTGTCTCATGGCTACACCTTC.

This clonotype has at least ten counts. The chain employs TRBV5-1 and TRBJ2-2, with a tentative D call TRBD1 (6 bases). Germline CDR1 SGHRS, CDR2 YFSETQ. V lost 0 bases and J 1 base, leaving 13 bases between the germline ends. The CDR3 sequence is 17 residues long. This chain's CDR3 is CASSLGAGTKNTGELFF. The CDR3 DNA is TGCGCCAGCAGCTTGGGAGCCGGGACAAAGAACACCGGGGAGCTGTTTTTT.

This clonotype was recorded many times. The chain joins TRBV5-1 to TRBJ2-7; maybe TRBD2 (5 bases). Germline V gives CDR1 SGHRS, CDR2 YFSETQ. The V gene lost 4 bases and the J gene lost 0 bases, with 14 bases spanning the gap. This CDR3 region has 15 residues. Written as DNA, the CDR3 is TGCGCCAGCAGCCCGGTGACGGGAAGCTCCTACGAGCAGTACTTC. It codes for CASSPVTGSSYEQYF.

This clonotype was found once. This rearrangement joins TRBV6-2 or TRBV6-3 to TRBJ1-5; D is possibly TRBD1 (5 bases). Trimming removed 6 bases from V and 5 bases from J, with 8 bases in between. Per germline, CDR1 MNHEY and CDR2 SVGEGT. The CDR3 has 12 amino acids. DNA for the CDR3: TGTGCCAGCAGCGACAGCCATCAGCCCCAGCATTTT. It codes for CASSDSHQPQHF.

This clonotype was observed at least ten times. The chain links TRBV10-3 to TRBJ2-7; D ambiguous. V lost 10 bases, J lost 6 bases, and 13 bases lay in between. The V gene's germline CDR1 is ENHRY and CDR2 SYGVKD. The CDR3 totals 11 residues. The CDR3 is CATADSGEQYF. DNA of the CDR3: TGTGCCACCGCCGATTCGGGCGAGCAGTACTTC.

This clonotype was seen ten or more times. The rearrangement links TRBV12-3 or TRBV12-4 to TRBJ1-5, with 9 bases that match TRBD1. There are 15 residues in the CDR3. V trimming: 6 bases; J trimming: 4 bases; junction bases outside the gene matches: 7. For the CDR3, the DNA is TGTGCCAGCAGGCAGATAGGGACAGGGAATCAGCCCCAGCATTTT. Encoded protein: CASRQIGTGNQPQHF.

This clonotype was detected many times. The chain has TRBV30 and TRBJ1-5; D gene uncertain. Trimming removed 0 bases at V and 4 bases at J, with 7 bases between. Per the germline V gene, CDR1 is GTSNPN and CDR2 is SVGIG (reference sequence). The CDR3 covers 13 residues. The CDR3 sequence: CAWSVPGNQPQHF. The CDR3 DNA sequence: TGTGCCTGGAGTGTACCAGGTAATCAGCCCCAGCATTTT.

The sample holds many counts of this clonotype. The chain links TRBV7-9 to TRBJ1-1, with 8 positions matching TRBD1. The CDR3 has 14 amino acids. The J segment lost 5 bases and the V segment lost 3 bases, leaving 5 bases of the junction unmatched. Looked up from germline, CDR1 is SEHNR and CDR2 is FQNEAQ (reference sequence). The DNA for the CDR3 is TGTGCCAGCAGCTTCCAGGGGGCGCGTACTGAAGCTTTCTTT. Its protein product is CASSFQGARTEAFF.

This clonotype was counted many times. The chain has TRBV28 and TRBJ2-2; possible D gene TRBD2, 5 bases. From germline, CDR1 is MDHEN and CDR2 SYDVKM. CDR3 length: 16 amino acids. V was shortened by 4 bases and J by 1 base, with 13 bases between the two germline ends. The CDR3: CASSYPTGMNTGELFF. DNA of the CDR3: TGTGCCAGCAGTTACCCGACGGGGATGAACACCGGGGAGCTGTTTTTT.

This clonotype was counted ten times or more. CDR3 DNA sequence: TGTGCCTGGAGTGTACGGGTTTTCTATGGCTACACCTTC. This sequence encodes CAWSVRVFYGYTF. The V and J genes are TRBV30 and TRBJ1-2; D gene unclear. The CDR3 totals 13 residues. V was trimmed by 0 bases and J by 4 bases, leaving 9 bases between them. The germline gives CDR1 GTSNPN, CDR2 SVGIG (reference sequence). Full variable domain (outside the CDR3, taken from reference TRBV30 and TRBJ1-2): SQTIHQWPATLVQPVGSPLSLECTVEGTSNPNLYWYRQAAGRGLQLLFYSVGIGQISSEVPQNLSASRPQDRQFILSSKKLLLSDSGFYLCAWSVRVFYGYTFGSGTRLTVV.

This clonotype was seen at least ten times. The rearrangement links TRBV7-9 to TRBJ2-7, with D perhaps matching TRBD1 (6 bases). V lost 5 bases, J lost 2 bases, and 16 bases lay in between. Germline values: CDR1 SEHNR, CDR2 FQNEAQ (reference sequence). The CDR3 consists of 15 residues. CDR3 coding DNA: TGTGCCAGCAGCCCCCGGGACACCCACACCTACGAGCAGTACTTC. Its protein is CASSPRDTHTYEQYF.

This clonotype came up many times. This sequence joins TRBV29-1 and TRBJ2-7, with 7 bases lining up with TRBD2. Germline V gene data show CDR1 as SQVTM and CDR2 as ANQGSEA. The CDR3 spans 13 residues. The V gene end was trimmed by 3 bases and the J gene end by 5 bases; junction bases not matched to a gene: 7. The CDR3 protein is CSVEDGRRDEQYF. Here the CDR3 DNA reads TGCAGCGTTGAGGACGGGAGGAGGGACGAGCAGTACTTC.

The table lists this clonotype with many counts. The chain uses TRBV28 and TRBJ1-5; tentatively, D is TRBD1 (6 bases). CDR1 and CDR2 from the germline V gene are MDHEN and SYDVKM. This CDR3 has 19 amino acids. Trimming removed 5 bases from V and 5 bases from J, with 28 bases in between. CDR3 nucleotide sequence: TGTGCCAGCAGTGACAGGATGCTACAGGTCCACTACCTAGATCAGCCCCAGCATTTT. This gives the protein CASSDRMLQVHYLDQPQHF.